This TCR beta chain was identified in a study of early T cells in non-severe SARS-CoV-2 infection. Study context: Investigators sequenced bulk RNA drawn from unsorted whole blood, and chains remained unpaired.

A single record per CDR3 protein comes from TCRdb applying MiXCR to the 5' RACE reads. This sample yields more than 80,000 distinct CDR3 sequences, of which approximately 11% are seen a single time; 4% to 5.5% belongs to the top ten. Germline V gives CDR1 MNHNS, CDR2 SASEGT. This CDR3 region has 13 residues. With 4 bases removed from V and 2 bases from J, the gap between germline ends came to 8 bases. This receptor was identified in an adult who was a healthcare worker with PCR-confirmed SARS-CoV-2 infection or an uninfected control (not recorded which). The chain links TRBV6-1 to TRBJ1-1; D is ambiguous. Sequenced sample: whole blood. The CDR3 region is CASSGVVNTEAFF. The DNA for the CDR3 is TGTGCCAGCAGTGGAGTGGTAAACACTGAAGCTTTCTTT.